This is a list of T cell receptor beta chains from one sample in a study of type 1 regulatory T cells. TCRdb analysed the reads with MiXCR anew, one entry per CDR3 protein. The table shows about 62,000 distinct CDR3 sequences, with around 62% occurring only once. No antigen is known for these receptors. Sequencing input: cultured non-Tr1 T cells, either the whole culture or a sorted T cell fraction (not recorded which). These receptors were taken from a human donor in good health. Each CDR3 is given with its conserved first and last residue. D genes are given only for firm matches. Clone size is not always given. Where it is, it says once, few, many or a class for expanded clones.

few,TRBJ1-1,-,TRBV21-1,TGTGCCAGCAGCAAAAGGAGCCAAGGGGAAACTGAAGCTTTCTTT,CASSKRSQGETEAFF
-,TRBJ2-3,TRBD2,TRBV9,TGTGCCAGCAGCCCAAGGACTAGCGGCACAGATACGCAGTATTTT,CASSPRTSGTDTQYF
-,TRBJ1-1,-,TRBV12-3/TRBV12-4,TGTGCCAGCAGTTTTAGAGCGAACACTGAAGCTTTCTTT,CASSFRANTEAFF
-,TRBJ2-3,-,TRBV30,TGTGCCCAAAACGCTGGGGGCGTTTTCACAGATACGCAGTATTTT,CAQNAGGVFTDTQYF
-,TRBJ2-1,-,TRBV7-2,TGTGCCAGCAGCTTAGGCTACGGTGGGGACAATGAGCAGTTCTTC,CASSLGYGGDNEQFF
-,TRBJ2-1,TRBD1,TRBV19,TGTGCCAGTAGACCGGAGACAGGGGTTCGGGAGTTCTTC,CASRPETGVREFF
few,TRBJ2-1,TRBD1,TRBV7-2,TGTGCCAGCAGCATTATAGGCCGCAGGGGGCCATACAATGAGCAGTTCTTC,CASSIIGRRGPYNEQFF
-,TRBJ2-3,-,TRBV13,TGTGCCAGCAGCTTAGGCCCGACTCACTACACAGATACGCAGTATTTT,CASSLGPTHYTDTQYF
few,TRBJ2-1,-,TRBV29-1,TGCAGCGTTGAAGAGGGGGTGATGGTCAATGAGCAGTTCTTC,CSVEEGVMVNEQFF
-,TRBJ2-2,-,TRBV5-1,TGCGCCAGCAGCCGTCGGGGAGGAGGGAACACCGGGGAGCTGTTTTTT,CASSRRGGGNTGELFF
few,TRBJ2-5,TRBD1,TRBV12-3/TRBV12-4,TGTGCCAGCAGCTGGACAGGGCTGAGAGAGACCCAGTACTTC,CASSWTGLRETQYF
-,TRBJ2-7,TRBD2,TRBV12-3/TRBV12-4,TGTGCCAGCAGTTTAACTAGCGGGAACTCCTACGAGCAGTACTTC,CASSLTSGNSYEQYF
-,TRBJ2-7,-,TRBV20-1,TGCAGTGCTAAAGTTGCGAGACAGACCTACGAGCAGTACTTC,CSAKVARQTYEQYF
few,TRBJ1-1,TRBD1,TRBV7-6,TGTGCCAGCAGCTGGGGACAGGGGGACACTGAAGCTTTCTTT,CASSWGQGDTEAFF
-,TRBJ2-1,-,TRBV7-9,TGTGCCAGCAGCCATGGGGGCAGGGAATATGAGCAGTTCTTC,CASSHGGREYEQFF
-,TRBJ1-2,TRBD1,TRBV10-3,TGTGCCATCAGTGGGCTACAGGGGCCCTATGGCTACACCTTC,CAISGLQGPYGYTF
-,TRBJ2-5,-,TRBV12-3/TRBV12-4,TGTGCCAGCAGTTTAGCCAGGGGGGCCACCCAGTACTTC,CASSLARGATQYF
-,TRBJ2-3,TRBD2,TRBV5-4,TGTGCCAGCAGCCAACCTAGAATCGGACTAGCGGGCACAGATACGCAGTATTTT,CASSQPRIGLAGTDTQYF
-,TRBJ1-2,TRBD1,TRBV7-2,TGTGCCAGCAGCTTAGTGGGACAGGGATATGGCAACACCTTC,CASSLVGQGYGNTF
-,TRBJ2-3,-,TRBV12-1,TGTGCCAGCAGCTCGCACAGGCACACAGATACGCAGTATTTT,CASSSHRHTDTQYF
-,TRBJ1-1,-,TRBV6-2/TRBV6-3,TGTGCCAGCAGGACCGGGACACAGAACACTGAAGCTTTCTTT,CASRTGTQNTEAFF
-,TRBJ2-2,-,TRBV19,TGTGCCAGTAGTATTGGGAGCGGGTCCGGGGAGCTGTTTTTT,CASSIGSGSGELFF
-,TRBJ1-2,-,TRBV9,TGTGCCAGCAGCGTAGACTACAGATTTAACTATGGCTACACCTTC,CASSVDYRFNYGYTF
-,TRBJ2-7,-,TRBV7-9,TGTGCCAGCAGCTTAGAGAACACCTACGAGCAGTACTTC,CASSLENTYEQYF
-,TRBJ2-5,-,TRBV27,TGTGCCAGCAGTATACTAGGGGGAGAGACCCAGTACTTC,CASSILGGETQYF
-,TRBJ1-4,-,TRBV27,TGTGCCAGCAAGTCTGCAACTAATGAAAAACTGTTTTTT,CASKSATNEKLFF
-,TRBJ1-2,-,TRBV6-5,TGTGCCAGCAGTTACGACGCAGTAGCTAACTATGGCTACACCTTC,CASSYDAVANYGYTF
-,TRBJ2-1,-,TRBV12-3/TRBV12-4,TGTGCCAGCAGGGAACGTGGTGAGCAGTTCTTC,CASRERGEQFF
-,TRBJ2-3,TRBD2,TRBV3-1,TGTGCCAGCAGCCAAATGACGGGAGGGCAAGATACGCAGTATTTT,CASSQMTGGQDTQYF
-,TRBJ2-5,TRBD1,TRBV5-4,TGTGCCAGCAGCCTCAGGACAGGGGGCTTAGAGACCCAGTACTTC,CASSLRTGGLETQYF
-,TRBJ2-1,TRBD2,TRBV20-1,TGCAGTGCTTTGAGCGGGACCTACTACAATGAGCAGTTCTTC,CSALSGTYYNEQFF
few,TRBJ2-5,-,TRBV18,TGTGCCAGCTCACCACCGTCACAGGGAGGAGAGACCCAGTACTTC,CASSPPSQGGETQYF
-,TRBJ2-3,-,TRBV5-6,TGTGCCAGCAGCTTGGTGTCCGATACGCAGTATTTT,CASSLVSDTQYF
-,TRBJ1-5,TRBD1,TRBV24-1,TGTGCCACCAGGCTCGGGACAGGGTCCAATCAGCCCCAGCATTTT,CATRLGTGSNQPQHF
-,TRBJ1-1,TRBD1,TRBV29-1,TGCAGCGTGGGAGCAGGGGGCGAGTACACTGAAGCTTTCTTT,CSVGAGGEYTEAFF
-,TRBJ1-2,-,TRBV28,TGTGCCAGCGGCGGGGCATATGGCTACACCTTC,CASGGAYGYTF
few,TRBJ1-3,-,TRBV4-2,TGTGCCAGCAGCCCACTTAGAGGACGGTCTGGAAACACCATATATTTT,CASSPLRGRSGNTIYF
-,TRBJ2-2,-,TRBV5-8,TGTGCCAGCAGCGCCTACGGGGGCCGGGGCGGGGAGCTGTTTTTT,CASSAYGGRGGELFF
-,TRBJ2-3,-,TRBV7-2,TGTGCCAGCAGCTCGGAGGGGCTGGTAGATACGCAGTATTTT,CASSSEGLVDTQYF
-,TRBJ1-4,TRBD1,TRBV2,TGTGCCAGCAGTAAGACAGGGGTTAATGAAAAACTGTTTTTT,CASSKTGVNEKLFF
-,TRBJ1-2,-,TRBV2,TGTGCCAGCAGTAACTATGGCTACACCTTC,CASSNYGYTF
-,TRBJ2-1,TRBD2,TRBV9,TGTGCCAGCAGCGTAGAGGCGGGAGCGGAGCAGTTCTTC,CASSVEAGAEQFF
once,TRBJ2-7,TRBD1,TRBV20-1,TGCAGTGCTTTCAGATCCGGGACAGGCAACGAGCAGTACTTC,CSAFRSGTGNEQYF
once,TRBJ2-5,TRBD1,TRBV5-1,TGCGCCAGCAAACGGACAGGGGAGAGGACCCAGTACTTC,CASKRTGERTQYF
-,TRBJ1-5,-,TRBV20-1,TGCAGTGCTAGTAGTGGGACAAACAATCAGCCCCAGCATTTT,CSASSGTNNQPQHF
-,TRBJ2-5,-,TRBV11-2,TGTGCCAGCAGCCTCTCGACTGGCGCCGAGACCCAGTACTTC,CASSLSTGAETQYF
medium-sized,TRBJ2-1,-,TRBV12-2,TGTGCAAGTCGCCAGCTCGTGAGAAGACTAGCGGGAGGGCCGCGAGTGGATGATGAGCAGTTCTTC,CASRQLVRRLAGGPRVDDEQFF